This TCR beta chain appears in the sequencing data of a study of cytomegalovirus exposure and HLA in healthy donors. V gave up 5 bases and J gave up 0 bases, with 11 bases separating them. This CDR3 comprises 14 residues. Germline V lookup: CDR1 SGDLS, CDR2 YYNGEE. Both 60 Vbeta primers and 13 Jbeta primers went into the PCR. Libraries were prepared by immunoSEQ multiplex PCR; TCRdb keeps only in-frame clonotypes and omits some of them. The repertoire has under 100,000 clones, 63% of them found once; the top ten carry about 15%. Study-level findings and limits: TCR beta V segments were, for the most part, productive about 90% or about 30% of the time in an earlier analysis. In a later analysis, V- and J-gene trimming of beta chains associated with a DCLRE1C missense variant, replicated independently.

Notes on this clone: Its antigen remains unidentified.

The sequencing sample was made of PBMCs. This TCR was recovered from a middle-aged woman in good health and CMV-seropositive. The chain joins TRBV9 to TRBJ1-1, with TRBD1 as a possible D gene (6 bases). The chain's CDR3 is CASSEGGMNTEAFF. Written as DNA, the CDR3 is TGTGCCAGCAGTGAGGGGGGGATGAACACTGAAGCTTTCTTT.